This passage covers 21 T cell receptor beta chains from one sample sequenced in a study of Ad26.COV2.S vaccination and SARS-CoV-2 variants. Clones were read by immunoSEQ multiplex PCR, and TCRdb kept only the in-frame ones, dropping some. This sample carries hundreds of thousands of clones, about four fifths of them seen once, and the ten largest clones take almost 7.5%. The treatment: 19 received Ad26.COV2.S at low or high dose, single or two shots; about five received placebo; per-sample allocation not given. Day 63 after the first vaccine or placebo injection was the time point for sampling. The input for sequencing was peripheral blood, taken in a trial of Ad26.COV2.S vaccine versus placebo. All receptors derive from a person between 18 and 65 years old who received the Ad26.COV2.S COVID-19 vaccine or a placebo.

The V gene is TRBV7-3, the J gene TRBJ1-1, with a possible D match to TRBD1 (5 bases). The length of the CDR3 is 13 residues. Germline V lookup: CDR1 SGHTA, CDR2 FQGTGA. Trimming pared 5 bases from V and 5 bases from J, leaving 12 bases between. The CDR3 spells CASSLLGETEAFF. In DNA, the CDR3 is TGTGCCAGCAGCCTACTGGGGGAAACTGAAGCTTTCTTT.

V and J are TRBV27 and TRBJ1-5; the match to TRBD1 covers 8 bases. Germline V gene data show CDR1 as MNHEY and CDR2 as SMNVEV (reference sequence). The CDR3 covers 15 residues. V trimming: 5 bases; J trimming: 5 bases; junction bases outside the gene matches: 8. The CDR3 loop is CASSDRGVSYQPQHF. The CDR3 region has the DNA TGTGCCAGCAGTGACAGGGGAGTATCGTATCAGCCCCAGCATTTT.

The rearrangement uses TRBV7-2 and TRBJ1-2; 7 bases match TRBD1. Germline-derived CDR1 and CDR2 are SGHTA and FQGNSA. This CDR3 contains 13 residues. Trimming cost V 7 bases and J 8 bases; bases outside gene matches: 10. CDR3 DNA: TGTGCCAGCAACAGGGGAGAGAGAAGCGGCTACACCTTC. Translation: CASNRGERSGYTF. Using reference TRBV7-2 and TRBJ1-2 for the parts outside the CDR3, the full variable domain is GAGVSQSPSNKVTEKGKDVELRCDPISGHTALYWYRQSLGQGLEFLIYFQGNSAPDKSGLPSDRFSAERTGGSVSTLTIQRTQQEDSAVYLCASNRGERSGYTFGSGTRLTVV.

A remark on this clone: Other nucleotide sequences in the sample specify the same CDR3. The rearrangement links TRBV6-5 to TRBJ1-2; possibly TRBD1 for D (6 bases). Germline loops: CDR1 MNHEY, CDR2 SVGAGI. The V and J ends lost 0 bases and 8 bases respectively, with 10 bases between them. There are 13 residues in the CDR3. The CDR3 DNA reads as TGTGCCAGCAGTTACTCGAGAGACAGGGGCTACACCTTC. It encodes CASSYSRDRGYTF.

The chain joins TRBV9 to TRBJ2-1; D unresolved. Trimming left V 0 bases short and J 6 bases short, with 4 bases between. Germline V gene sequence: CDR1 SGDLS, CDR2 YYNGEE. The CDR3 length is 12 residues. The CDR3 loop reads CASSVEANEQFF. CDR3 nucleotides: TGTGCCAGCAGCGTAGAAGCCAATGAGCAGTTCTTC.

This clone has a handful of counts. For the CDR3, the DNA is TGTGCCAGCAGCGTAGACTTGGTTGAACTAAACACCATATATTTT. Amino acids: CASSVDLVELNTIYF. This chain joins TRBV9 and TRBJ1-3; unclear D gene. This CDR3 spans 15 amino acids. The germline gives CDR1 SGDLS, CDR2 YYNGEE. The V gene lost 0 bases and the J gene lost 6 bases, with 13 bases spanning the gap. Full variable domain (outside the CDR3, taken from reference TRBV9 and TRBJ1-3): DSGVTQTPKHLITATGQRVTLRCSPRSGDLSVYWYQQSLDQGLQFLIQYYNGEERAKGNILERFSAQQFPDLHSELNLSSLELGDSALYFCASSVDLVELNTIYFGEGSWLTVV.

The rearrangement uses TRBV5-1 and TRBJ1-1; D is unresolved. Trimming removed 3 bases at V and 1 base at J, with 13 bases between. Germline V gives CDR1 SGHRS, CDR2 YFSETQ. The CDR3 spans 15 residues. CDR3 bases: TGCGCCAGCAGCTGGTCCAGTGGAGCGAACACTGAAGCTTTCTTT. Its protein product is CASSWSSGANTEAFF.

The chain employs TRBV2 and TRBJ2-3, with D hard to call. CDR3 length equals 11 residues. Trimming stripped 6 bases from V and 2 bases from J, with 3 bases between. Germline V gene data show CDR1 as SNHLY and CDR2 as FYNNEI. The CDR3 DNA reads TGTGCCAGCAGGTACACAGATACGCAGTATTTT. Protein: CASRYTDTQYF.

CDR3 region: CASSLGSSGELFF. The CDR3 nucleotides read TGTGCCAGCAGCTTGGGGTCGAGCGGGGAGCTGTTTTTT. V is TRBV7-6 and J is TRBJ2-2; D remains ambiguous. With 3 bases removed from V and 7 bases from J, the gap between germline ends came to 9 bases. The germline gives CDR1 SGHVS, CDR2 FNYEAQ. There are 13 residues in the CDR3. Drawing the rest from reference TRBV7-6 and TRBJ2-2, the complete variable domain is GAGVSQSPRYKVTKRGQDVALRCDPISGHVSLYWYRQALGQGPEFLTYFNYEAQQDKSGLPNDRFSAERPEGSISTLTIQRTEQRDSAMYRCASSLGSSGELFFGEGSRLTVL.

The chain combines TRBV7-2 with TRBJ2-7; unclear D gene. The CDR3 consists of 14 residues. Germline loops: CDR1 SGHTA, CDR2 FQGNSA. Trimming pared 1 base from V and 3 bases from J, leaving 10 bases between. The CDR3 reads CASSLEWVIYEQYF. The CDR3, as DNA: TGTGCCAGCAGCTTAGAGTGGGTGATCTACGAGCAGTACTTC.

V and J are TRBV7-9 and TRBJ1-2; D possibly corresponds to TRBD1 (5 bases). CDR3 length: 14 amino acids. Trimming took off 5 bases at V and 4 bases at J, with 14 bases between the two ends. Per germline, CDR1 SEHNR and CDR2 FQNEAQ (reference sequence). The CDR3 DNA reads TGTGCCAGCAGCGGCCCAGGGTCTGGCTATGGCTACACCTTC. Translating gives CASSGPGSGYGYTF.

V usage is TRBV2 and J usage is TRBJ1-4; D is unresolved. V was pared by 7 bases and J by 4 bases, with 10 bases between. The CDR3 loop spans 13 amino acids. From germline, CDR1 is SNHLY and CDR2 FYNNEI. The CDR3 DNA sequence: TGTGCCAGCATGGCGGTGGATAATGAAAAACTGTTTTTT. Encoded protein: CASMAVDNEKLFF.

This clone was seen just once. V gene TRBV27 combines with J gene TRBJ1-3; D not resolved. This CDR3 comprises 15 residues. Trimming pared 5 bases from V and 1 base from J, leaving 12 bases between. Germline V gives CDR1 MNHEY, CDR2 SMNVEV (reference sequence). CDR3 sequence: CASSQTAFSGNTIYF. The CDR3 DNA sequence: TGTGCCAGCAGTCAAACGGCTTTTTCTGGAAACACCATATATTTT.

This chain uses TRBV6-5 with TRBJ1-1; 7 bases are a match to TRBD1. The CDR3 runs to 13 residues. Germline V lookup: CDR1 MNHEY, CDR2 SVGAGI. The J segment lost 1 base and the V segment lost 6 bases, leaving 2 bases of the junction unmatched. This CDR3 is CASRGQPNTEAFF. CDR3 DNA sequence: TGTGCCAGCAGGGGACAGCCGAACACTGAAGCTTTCTTT.

The chain is built from TRBV19 and TRBJ1-5, with 10 nucleotides matching TRBD1. Trimming took 7 bases from V and 3 from J; bases not matched to a gene: 6. Germline V gene sequence: CDR1 LNHDA, CDR2 SQIVND (reference sequence). The CDR3 has 15 residues. The CDR3 DNA sequence: TGTGCCAGTACTGGGACAGGGGTAGTCAATCAGCCCCAGCATTTT. It codes for CASTGTGVVNQPQHF.

V is TRBV24-1 and J is TRBJ2-7; maybe TRBD1 (6 bases). V was clipped by 7 bases and J by 5 bases, with 14 bases between them. Germline V gene sequence: CDR1 KGHDR, CDR2 SFDVKD. The CDR3 length is 13 residues. The CDR3: CATRGTGMHEQYF. The CDR3 DNA is TGTGCCACCAGGGGCACAGGGATGCACGAGCAGTACTTC.

The chain carries TRBV4-2 and TRBJ2-5; tentative D call: TRBD1 (6 bases). Germline V lookup: CDR1 LGHNA, CDR2 YNFKEQ. Trimming stripped 0 bases from V and 7 bases from J, with 15 bases between. The length of the CDR3 is 15 residues. CDR3 loop: CASSQDRGTGSTQYF. The CDR3, as DNA: TGTGCCAGCAGCCAAGATAGGGGAACAGGGTCGACCCAGTACTTC.

The chain combines TRBV27 with TRBJ1-1; D is unclear. The CDR3 spans 13 residues. Germline loops: CDR1 MNHEY, CDR2 SMNVEV (reference sequence). V lost 7 bases to trimming and J lost 0 bases, with 9 bases between them. The CDR3 bases are TGTGCCAGCAAGGTCCTGCTGAACACTGAAGCTTTCTTT. This sequence encodes CASKVLLNTEAFF.

As regards this clone: The sample holds other DNA sequences that translate to the same CDR3. This CDR3 reads CASSFSGNTEAFF. The CDR3 coding sequence is TGTGCCAGCAGCTTTAGTGGGAACACTGAAGCTTTCTTT. The chain combines TRBV11-2 with TRBJ1-1; D unresolved. The CDR3 totals 13 residues. The V gene's germline CDR1 is SGHAT and CDR2 FQNNGV. The V end was cut by 3 bases, the J end by 1 base, with 6 bases between.

The chain carries TRBV7-2 and TRBJ2-2; 14 nucleotides match TRBD2. The junction had 3 bases not matched to a gene; V was cut back by 5 bases and J by 4 bases. Germline V gene sequence: CDR1 SGHTA, CDR2 FQGNSA. The CDR3 runs 16 residues. The CDR3 coding sequence is TGTGCCAGCAGCCAGACTAGCGGGGGGGGCACCGGGGAGCTGTTTTTT. Encoded protein: CASSQTSGGGTGELFF. The full variable domain, in which reference TRBV7-2 and TRBJ2-2 provide the parts outside the CDR3, is GAGVSQSPSNKVTEKGKDVELRCDPISGHTALYWYRQSLGQGLEFLIYFQGNSAPDKSGLPSDRFSAERTGGSVSTLTIQRTQQEDSAVYLCASSQTSGGGTGELFFGEGSRLTVL.

The chain uses TRBV11-2 and TRBJ2-3; no clear D. V lost 8 bases and J 0 bases, leaving 15 bases between the germline ends. Germline V gene data show CDR1 as SGHAT and CDR2 as FQNNGV. The CDR3 has 15 residues. The CDR3 DNA follows: TGTGCCAGCTCCCCGGTCCCGACTAGCACAGATACGCAGTATTTT. It translates to CASSPVPTSTDTQYF.